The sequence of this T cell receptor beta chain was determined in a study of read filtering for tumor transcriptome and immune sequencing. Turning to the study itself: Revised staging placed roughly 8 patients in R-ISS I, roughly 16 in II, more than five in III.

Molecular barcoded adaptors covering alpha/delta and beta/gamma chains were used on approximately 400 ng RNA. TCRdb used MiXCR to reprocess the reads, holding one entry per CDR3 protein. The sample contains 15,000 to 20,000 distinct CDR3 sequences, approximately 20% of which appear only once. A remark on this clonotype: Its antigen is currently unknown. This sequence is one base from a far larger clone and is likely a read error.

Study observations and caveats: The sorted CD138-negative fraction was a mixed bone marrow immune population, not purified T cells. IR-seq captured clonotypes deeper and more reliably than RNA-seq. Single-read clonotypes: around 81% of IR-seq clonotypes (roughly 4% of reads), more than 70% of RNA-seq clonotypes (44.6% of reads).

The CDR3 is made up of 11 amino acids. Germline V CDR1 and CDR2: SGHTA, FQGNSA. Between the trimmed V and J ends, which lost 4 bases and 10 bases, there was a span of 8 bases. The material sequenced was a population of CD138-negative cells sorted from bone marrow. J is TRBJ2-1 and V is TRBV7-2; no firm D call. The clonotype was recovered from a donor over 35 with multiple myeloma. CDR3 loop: CASSYGFEQFF. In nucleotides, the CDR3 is TGTGCCAGCAGCTATGGATTCGAGCAGTTCTTC. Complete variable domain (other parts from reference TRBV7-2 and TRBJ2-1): GAGVSQSPSNKVTEKGKDVELRCDPISGHTALYWYRQSLGQGLEFLIYFQGNSAPDKSGLPSDRFSAERTGGSVSTLTIQRTQQEDSAVYLCASSYGFEQFFGPGTRLTVL.